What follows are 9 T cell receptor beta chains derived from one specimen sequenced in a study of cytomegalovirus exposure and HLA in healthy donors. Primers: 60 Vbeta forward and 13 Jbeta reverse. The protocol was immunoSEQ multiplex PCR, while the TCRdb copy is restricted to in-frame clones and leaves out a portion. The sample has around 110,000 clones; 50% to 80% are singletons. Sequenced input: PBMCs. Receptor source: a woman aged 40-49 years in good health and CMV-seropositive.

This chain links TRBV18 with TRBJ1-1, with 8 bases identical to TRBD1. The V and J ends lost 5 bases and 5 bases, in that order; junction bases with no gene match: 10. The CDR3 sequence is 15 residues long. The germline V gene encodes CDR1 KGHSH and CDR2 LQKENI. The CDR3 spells CASSETGTGRTEAFF. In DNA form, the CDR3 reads TGTGCCAGCTCAGAAACAGGGACAGGCCGAACTGAAGCTTTCTTT.

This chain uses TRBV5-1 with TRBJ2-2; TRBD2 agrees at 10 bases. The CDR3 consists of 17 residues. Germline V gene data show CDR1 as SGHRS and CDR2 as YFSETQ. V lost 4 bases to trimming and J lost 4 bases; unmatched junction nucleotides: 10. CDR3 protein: CASSGLAGVSGTGELFF. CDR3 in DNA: TGCGCCAGCAGCGGGCTAGCGGGAGTTTCGGGCACCGGGGAGCTGTTTTTT.

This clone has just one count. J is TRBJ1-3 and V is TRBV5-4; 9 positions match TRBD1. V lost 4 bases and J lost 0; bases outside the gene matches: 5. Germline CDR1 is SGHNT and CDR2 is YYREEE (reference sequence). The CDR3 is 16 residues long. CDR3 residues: CASSPGTGFSGNTIYF. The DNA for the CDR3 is TGTGCCAGCAGCCCCGGGACAGGGTTCTCTGGAAACACCATATATTTT. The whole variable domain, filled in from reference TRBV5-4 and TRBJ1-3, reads ETGVTQSPTHLIKTRGQQVTLRCSSQSGHNTVSWYQQALGQGPQFIFQYYREEENGRGNFPPRFSGLQFPNYSSELNVNALELDDSALYLCASSPGTGFSGNTIYFGEGSWLTVV.

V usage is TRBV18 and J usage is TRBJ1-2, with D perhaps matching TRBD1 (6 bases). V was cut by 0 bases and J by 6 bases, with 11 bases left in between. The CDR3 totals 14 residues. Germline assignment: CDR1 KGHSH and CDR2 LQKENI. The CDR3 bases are TGTGCCAGCTCACCACCGAATAGACAGGATGGCTACACCTTC. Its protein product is CASSPPNRQDGYTF.

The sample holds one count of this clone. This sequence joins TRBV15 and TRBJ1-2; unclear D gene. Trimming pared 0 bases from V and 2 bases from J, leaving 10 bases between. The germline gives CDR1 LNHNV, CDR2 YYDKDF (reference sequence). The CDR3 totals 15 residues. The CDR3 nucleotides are TGTGCCACCAGCAGAGACCTGCTAGTAAACTATGGCTACACCTTC. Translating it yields CATSRDLLVNYGYTF.

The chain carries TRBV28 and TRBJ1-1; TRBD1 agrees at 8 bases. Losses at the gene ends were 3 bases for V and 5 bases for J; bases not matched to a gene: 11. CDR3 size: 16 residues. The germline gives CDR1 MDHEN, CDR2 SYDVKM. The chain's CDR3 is CASSFVGPGGGTEAFF. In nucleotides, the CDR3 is TGTGCCAGCAGTTTCGTTGGTCCAGGGGGCGGGACTGAAGCTTTCTTT.

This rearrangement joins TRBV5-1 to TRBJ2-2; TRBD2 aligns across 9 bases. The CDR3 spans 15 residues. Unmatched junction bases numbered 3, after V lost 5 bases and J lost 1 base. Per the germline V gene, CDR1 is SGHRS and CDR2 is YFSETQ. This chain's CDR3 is CASRSTSGNTGELFF. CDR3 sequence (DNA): TGCGCCAGCAGGTCGACTAGCGGGAACACCGGGGAGCTGTTTTTT.

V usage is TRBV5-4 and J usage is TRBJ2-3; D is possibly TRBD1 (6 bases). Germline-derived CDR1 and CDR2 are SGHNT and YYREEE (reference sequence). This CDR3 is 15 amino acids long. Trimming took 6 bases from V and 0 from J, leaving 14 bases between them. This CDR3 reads CASTPNRDSTDTQYF. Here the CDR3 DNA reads TGTGCCAGCACCCCAAACAGGGATAGCACAGATACGCAGTATTTT.

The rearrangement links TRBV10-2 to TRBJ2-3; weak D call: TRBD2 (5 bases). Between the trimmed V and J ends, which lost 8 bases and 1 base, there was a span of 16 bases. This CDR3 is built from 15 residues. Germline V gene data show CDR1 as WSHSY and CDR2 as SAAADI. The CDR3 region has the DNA TGCGCCAGCGCTGGAGGACCCCCCCGCACAGATACGCAGTATTTT. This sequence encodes CASAGGPPRTDTQYF.